The 13 T cell receptor beta chains presented below share a single source sample, sequenced in a study of OX40 agonist ivuxolimab in advanced cancers. Some clones are missing from TCRdb's copy, which holds only in-frame ones; the method was immunoSEQ multiplex PCR. This sample has under 100,000 clones; roughly nine tenths occur once, and the top ten carry approximately 0.36%. Material: CD4+ or CD8+ T cells sorted from blood, obtained in a trial of the OX40 agonist ivuxolimab. Receptor source: an adult with an advanced solid tumor such as melanoma, head and neck, liver or kidney cancer.

The chain couples TRBV10-3 to TRBJ1-3; D unresolved. V shed 4 bases and J shed 0 bases, with 10 bases lying between them. The germline V gene encodes CDR1 ENHRY and CDR2 SYGVKD. This CDR3 is 15 amino acids long. The CDR3 sequence is CAISALPDSGNTIYF. DNA for the CDR3: TGTGCCATCAGTGCTCTCCCTGACTCTGGAAACACCATATATTTT.

This rearrangement joins TRBV30 to TRBJ2-7; D is perhaps TRBD1 (6 bases). The V end lost 5 bases, the J end lost 0 bases, and 8 bases lay between the germline ends. The CDR3 spans 12 residues. Germline lookup yields CDR1 GTSNPN and CDR2 SVGIG (reference sequence). The CDR3, as DNA: TGTGCCTGGGGACAGAGCTCCTACGAGCAGTACTTC. Translating gives CAWGQSSYEQYF.

The gene calls are TRBV5-8 and TRBJ1-5, with 7 nucleotides matching TRBD1. The V and J ends lost 4 bases and 7 bases, in that order; junction bases with no gene match: 11. The CDR3 contains 15 residues. Germline V gene lookup returns CDR1 SGHTS and CDR2 YDEGEE. CDR3 coding DNA: TGTGCCAGCAGCCATGGGGACAGTCTTTTCCAGCCCCAGCATTTT. As protein: CASSHGDSLFQPQHF.

The rearrangement uses TRBV18 and TRBJ2-1; TRBD1 agrees at 8 bases. J was trimmed by 0 bases and V by 3 bases; bases with no gene match: 1. This CDR3 has 15 amino acids. The germline CDR1 and CDR2 sequences are KGHSH and LQKENI. The DNA of the CDR3 is TGTGCCAGCTCACCCGGGACAGGCTCCTACAATGAGCAGTTCTTC. Translated: CASSPGTGSYNEQFF.

The V call is TRBV5-1, the J call TRBJ2-7; 8 nucleotides align to TRBD2. Losses at the gene ends were 4 bases for V and 3 bases for J; bases not matched to a gene: 15. Per germline, CDR1 SGHRS and CDR2 YFSETQ. The CDR3 length is 17 residues. The CDR3 nucleotides read TGCGCCAGCAGCCCGGCACGGGGACTAGGCGAAGTCTACGAGCAGTACTTC. Protein sequence: CASSPARGLGEVYEQYF.

This chain uses TRBV28 with TRBJ2-1, with 9 bases fitting TRBD2. The ends lost 3 bases at V and 8 bases at J; junction bases unmatched: 11. This CDR3 comprises 16 residues. Germline V CDR1 and CDR2: MDHEN, SYDVKM. The CDR3 nucleotides are TGTGCCAGCAGTTTCAGTAGCGGGAGAAATATTGATGAGCAGTTCTTC. Its protein is CASSFSSGRNIDEQFF.

The table lists this clone with a count of one. The chain links TRBV7-2 to TRBJ2-5, with D perhaps TRBD1 or TRBD2 (5 bases each). CDR1 SGHTA and CDR2 FQGNSA come from the germline V gene. Trimming stripped 5 bases from V and 1 base from J, with 8 bases between. The length of the CDR3 is 13 residues. CDR3 sequence: CASSPGTQETQYF. The DNA of the CDR3 is TGTGCCAGCAGCCCAGGGACCCAAGAGACCCAGTACTTC.

The chain carries TRBV20-1 and TRBJ1-4; no clear D. Trimming left V 1 base short and J 14 bases short, with 11 bases between. Per germline, CDR1 DFQATT and CDR2 SNEGSKA (reference sequence). The CDR3 is 11 amino acids. CDR3 amino acids: CSARVTEGLFF. The CDR3 DNA follows: TGCAGTGCTAGAGTTACGGAAGGTCTGTTTTTT.

The gene calls are TRBV9 and TRBJ2-1; no definite D call. Trimming took 0 bases from V and 2 from J, leaving 6 bases between them. Germline V CDR1 and CDR2: SGDLS, YYNGEE. This CDR3 is 14 amino acids long. The CDR3 here is CASSVGLAYNEQFF. As DNA, the CDR3 is TGTGCCAGCAGCGTAGGACTTGCCTACAATGAGCAGTTCTTC.

The genes are TRBV6-1 and TRBJ1-5, with D unclear. The CDR3 consists of 15 residues. V was cut by 0 bases and J by 4 bases, with 10 bases left in between. Germline V gene data show CDR1 as MNHNS and CDR2 as SASEGT. The CDR3 reads CASSEAGSYNQPQHF. Written as DNA, the CDR3 is TGTGCCAGCAGTGAAGCAGGCAGTTATAATCAGCCCCAGCATTTT.

This chain links TRBV18 with TRBJ1-1, with D unclear. This CDR3 is built from 14 residues. Deletions cut 3 bases from V and 1 base from J, with 9 bases between. CDR1 is KGHSH, CDR2 LQKENI, per germline. In nucleotides, the CDR3 is TGTGCCAGCTCACCCATGGCTACGAACACTGAAGCTTTCTTT. Protein sequence: CASSPMATNTEAFF.

The J gene is TRBJ2-7, the V gene TRBV9; the D gene is possibly TRBD1 (5 bases). From germline, CDR1 is SGDLS and CDR2 YYNGEE. V gave up 3 bases and J gave up 3 bases, with 13 bases separating them. This CDR3 is 14 amino acids long. CDR3 sequence: CASSALAGHYEQYF. The DNA of the CDR3 is TGTGCCAGCAGCGCCCTGGCAGGGCACTACGAGCAGTACTTC.

This chain joins TRBV11-3 and TRBJ1-1, with D perhaps matching TRBD1 (5 bases). The germline gives CDR1 SGHNT, CDR2 YENEEA. V was cut by 8 bases and J by 3 bases, with 13 bases left in between. The CDR3 is 13 amino acids. This CDR3 is CASGSGRDTEAFF. The CDR3 coding sequence is TGTGCCAGCGGTTCAGGGAGGGACACTGAAGCTTTCTTT.